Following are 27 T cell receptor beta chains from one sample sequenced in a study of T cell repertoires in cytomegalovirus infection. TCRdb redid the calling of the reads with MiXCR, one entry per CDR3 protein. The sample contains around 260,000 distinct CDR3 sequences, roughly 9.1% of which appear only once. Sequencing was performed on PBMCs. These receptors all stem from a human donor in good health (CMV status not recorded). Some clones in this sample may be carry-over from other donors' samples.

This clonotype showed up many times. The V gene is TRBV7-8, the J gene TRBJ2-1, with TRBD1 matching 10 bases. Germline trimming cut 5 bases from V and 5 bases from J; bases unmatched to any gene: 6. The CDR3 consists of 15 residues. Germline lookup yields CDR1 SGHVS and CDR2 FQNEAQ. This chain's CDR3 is CASSPRQGADNEQFF. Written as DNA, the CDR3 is TGTGCCAGCAGCCCAAGACAGGGGGCGGACAATGAGCAGTTCTTC.

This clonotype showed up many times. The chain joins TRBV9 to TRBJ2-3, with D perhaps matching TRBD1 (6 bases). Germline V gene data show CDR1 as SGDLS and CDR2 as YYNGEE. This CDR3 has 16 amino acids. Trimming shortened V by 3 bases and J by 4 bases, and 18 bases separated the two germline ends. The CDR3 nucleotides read TGTGCCAGCAGCGCGCTACAGGGCGCTGAGGCAGATACGCAGTATTTT. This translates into CASSALQGAEADTQYF.

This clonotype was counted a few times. CDR3 loop: CASSARTGPGKETQYF. CDR3 sequence (DNA): TGTGCCAGCAGCGCTAGGACAGGGCCGGGGAAAGAGACCCAGTACTTC. The V and J genes are TRBV5-4 and TRBJ2-5; 8 nucleotides agree with TRBD1. The CDR3 contains 16 residues. The V gene end was trimmed by 4 bases and the J gene end by 3 bases; junction bases not matched to a gene: 11. CDR1 and CDR2 (germline): SGHNT, YYREEE (reference sequence).

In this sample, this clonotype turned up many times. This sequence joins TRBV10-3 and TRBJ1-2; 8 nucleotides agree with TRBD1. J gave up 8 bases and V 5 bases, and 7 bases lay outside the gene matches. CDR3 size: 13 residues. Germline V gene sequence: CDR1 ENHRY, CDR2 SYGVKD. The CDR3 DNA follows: TGTGCCATCAGTTCGTCAGGGGGCGACGGCTACACCTTC. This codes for CAISSSGGDGYTF.

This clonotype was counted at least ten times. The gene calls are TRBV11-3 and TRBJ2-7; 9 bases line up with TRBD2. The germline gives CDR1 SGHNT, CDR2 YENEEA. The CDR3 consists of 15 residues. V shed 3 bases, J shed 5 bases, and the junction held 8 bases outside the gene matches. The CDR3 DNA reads TGTGCCAGCAGCTTGGTTCTAGCGGGAATCAACGAGCAGTACTTC. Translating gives CASSLVLAGINEQYF. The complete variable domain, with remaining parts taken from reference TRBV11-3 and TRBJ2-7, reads EAGVVQSPRYKIIEKKQPVAFWCNPISGHNTLYWYLQNLGQGPELLIRYENEEAVDDSQLPKDRFSAERLKGVDSTLKIQPAELGDSAVYLCASSLVLAGINEQYFGPGTRLTVT.

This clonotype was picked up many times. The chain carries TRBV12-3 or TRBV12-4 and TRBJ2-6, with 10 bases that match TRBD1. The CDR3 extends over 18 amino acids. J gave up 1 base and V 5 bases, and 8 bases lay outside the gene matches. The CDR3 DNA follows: TGTGCCAGCAGTCCTCCGACAGGGGGCGTTTCTGGGGCCAACGTCCTGACTTTC. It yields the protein CASSPPTGGVSGANVLTF.

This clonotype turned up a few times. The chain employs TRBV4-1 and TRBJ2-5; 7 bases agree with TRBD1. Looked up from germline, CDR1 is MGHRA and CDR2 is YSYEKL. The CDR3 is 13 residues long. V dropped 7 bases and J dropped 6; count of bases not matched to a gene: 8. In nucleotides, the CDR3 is TGCGCCAGCACCCCACGACAGGGAAAGACCCAGTACTTC. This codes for CASTPRQGKTQYF.

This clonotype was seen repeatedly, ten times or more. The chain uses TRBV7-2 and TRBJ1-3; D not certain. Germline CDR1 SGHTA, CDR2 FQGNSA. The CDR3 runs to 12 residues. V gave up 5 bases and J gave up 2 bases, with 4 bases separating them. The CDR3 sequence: CASSHAGNTIYF. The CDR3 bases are TGTGCCAGCAGCCACGCTGGAAACACCATATATTTT.

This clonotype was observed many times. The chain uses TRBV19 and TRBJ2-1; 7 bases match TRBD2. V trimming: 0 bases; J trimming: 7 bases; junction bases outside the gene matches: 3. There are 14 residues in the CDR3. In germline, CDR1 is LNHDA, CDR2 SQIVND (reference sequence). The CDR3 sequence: CASSIDREVNEQFF. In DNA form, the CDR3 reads TGTGCCAGTAGTATAGATCGGGAGGTAAATGAGCAGTTCTTC.

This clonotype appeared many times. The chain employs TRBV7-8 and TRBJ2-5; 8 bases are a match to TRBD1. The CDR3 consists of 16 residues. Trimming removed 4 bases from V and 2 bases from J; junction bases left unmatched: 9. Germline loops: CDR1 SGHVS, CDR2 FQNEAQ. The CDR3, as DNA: TGTGCCAGCAGCTCAGCCATCGGGACAGGTCAAGAGACCCAGTACTTC. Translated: CASSSAIGTGQETQYF.

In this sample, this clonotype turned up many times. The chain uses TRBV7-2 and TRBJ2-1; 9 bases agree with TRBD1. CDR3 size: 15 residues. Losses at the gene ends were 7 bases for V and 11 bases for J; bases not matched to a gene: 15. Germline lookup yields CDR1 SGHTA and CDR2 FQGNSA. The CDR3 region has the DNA TGTGCCAGCACTAACCGGGACAGGGTCCTGGCGAAGCAGTTCTTC. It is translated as CASTNRDRVLAKQFF.

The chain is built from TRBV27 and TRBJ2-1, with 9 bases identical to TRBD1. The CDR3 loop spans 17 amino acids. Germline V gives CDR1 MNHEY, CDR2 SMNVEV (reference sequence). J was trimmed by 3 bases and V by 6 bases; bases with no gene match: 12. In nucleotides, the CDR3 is TGTGCCAGCAGCCTAATCTCGGGACAGGGCTACTACAATGAGCAGTTCTTC. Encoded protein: CASSLISGQGYYNEQFF.

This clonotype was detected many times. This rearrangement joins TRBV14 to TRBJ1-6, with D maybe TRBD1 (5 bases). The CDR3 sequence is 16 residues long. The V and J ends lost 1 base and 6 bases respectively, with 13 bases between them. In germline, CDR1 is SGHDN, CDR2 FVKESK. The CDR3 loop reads CASSQGSGLTNSPLHF. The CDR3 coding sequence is TGTGCCAGCAGCCAAGGTTCAGGGTTGACTAATTCACCCCTCCACTTT. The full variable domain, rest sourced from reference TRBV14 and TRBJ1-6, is EAGVTQFPSHSVIEKGQTVTLRCDPISGHDNLYWYRRVMGKEIKFLLHFVKESKQDESGMPNNRFLAERTGGTYSTLKVQPAELEDSGVYFCASSQGSGLTNSPLHFGNGTRLTVT.

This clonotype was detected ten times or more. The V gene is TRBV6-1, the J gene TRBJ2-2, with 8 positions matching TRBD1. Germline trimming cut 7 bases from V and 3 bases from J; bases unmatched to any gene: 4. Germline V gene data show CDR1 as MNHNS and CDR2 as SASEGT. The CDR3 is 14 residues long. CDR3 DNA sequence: TGTGCCAGCACCCCACAGGGGGACACCGGGGAGCTGTTTTTT. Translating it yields CASTPQGDTGELFF.

The CDR3: CASGSGTSGRVHTQYF. The DNA for the CDR3 is TGTGCCAGCGGGTCCGGGACTAGCGGGAGGGTACATACGCAGTATTTT. This sequence joins TRBV6-1 and TRBJ2-3; 16 bases map to TRBD2. Trimming at V came to 8 bases and at J to 7 bases, leaving 9 bases not matched to a gene. The CDR3 length is 16 residues. From germline, CDR1 is MNHNS and CDR2 SASEGT.

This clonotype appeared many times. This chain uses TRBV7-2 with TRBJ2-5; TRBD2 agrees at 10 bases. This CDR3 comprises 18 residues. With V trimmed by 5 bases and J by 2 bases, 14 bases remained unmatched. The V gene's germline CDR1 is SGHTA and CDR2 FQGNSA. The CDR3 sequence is CASSLSLTSGALQETQYF. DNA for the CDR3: TGTGCCAGCAGCCTCTCCCTTACTAGCGGGGCACTACAAGAGACCCAGTACTTC.

CDR3 sequence reads: CASSVQGPYYGYTF. The CDR3 DNA is TGTGCCAGCAGTGTGCAGGGGCCATACTATGGCTACACCTTC. The V and J genes are TRBV2 and TRBJ1-2; D is possibly TRBD1 (6 bases). The CDR3 contains 14 residues. V was shortened by 4 bases and J by 3 bases, with 12 bases between the two germline ends. Germline assignment: CDR1 SNHLY and CDR2 FYNNEI.

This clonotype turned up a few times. The CDR3 DNA sequence: TGTGCCAGCAGACTTGACAGGGGTACTAATGAAAAACTGTTTTTT. Translating gives CASRLDRGTNEKLFF. The chain employs TRBV12-3 or TRBV12-4 and TRBJ1-4, with 8 bases fitting TRBD1. V shed 6 bases and J 2 bases; nucleotides not matched to a gene: 5. The CDR3 is 15 residues long.

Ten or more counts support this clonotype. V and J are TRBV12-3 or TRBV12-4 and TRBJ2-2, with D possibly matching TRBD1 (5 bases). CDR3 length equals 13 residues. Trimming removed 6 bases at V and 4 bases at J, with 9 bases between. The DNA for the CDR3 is TGTGCCAGCAGACCAGGGTTCACCGGGGAGCTGTTTTTT. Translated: CASRPGFTGELFF.

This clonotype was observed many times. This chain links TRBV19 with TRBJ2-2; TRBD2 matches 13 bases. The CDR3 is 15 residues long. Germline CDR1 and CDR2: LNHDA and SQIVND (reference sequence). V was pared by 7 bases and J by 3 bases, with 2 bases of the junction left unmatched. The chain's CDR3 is CASKGLAGDTGELFF. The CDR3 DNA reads TGTGCCAGTAAAGGACTAGCGGGGGACACCGGGGAGCTGTTTTTT.

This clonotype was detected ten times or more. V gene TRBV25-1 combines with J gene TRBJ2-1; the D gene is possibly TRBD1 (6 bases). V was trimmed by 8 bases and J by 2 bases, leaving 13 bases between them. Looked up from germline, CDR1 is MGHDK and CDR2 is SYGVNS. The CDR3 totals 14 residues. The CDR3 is CASAEQGAYNEQFF. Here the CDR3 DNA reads TGTGCCAGCGCCGAACAGGGAGCCTACAATGAGCAGTTCTTC.

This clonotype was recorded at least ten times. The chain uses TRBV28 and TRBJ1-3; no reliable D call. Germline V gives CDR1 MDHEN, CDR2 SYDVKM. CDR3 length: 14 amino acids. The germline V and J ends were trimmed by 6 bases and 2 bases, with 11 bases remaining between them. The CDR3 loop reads CASRKREAGNTIYF. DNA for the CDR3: TGTGCCAGCAGGAAGAGGGAGGCTGGAAACACCATATATTTT. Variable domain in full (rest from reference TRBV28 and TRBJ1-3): DVKVTQSSRYLVKRTGEKVFLECVQDMDHENMFWYRQDPGLGLRLIYFSYDVKMKEKGDIPEGYSVSREKKERFSLILESASTNQTSMYLCASRKREAGNTIYFGEGSWLTVV.

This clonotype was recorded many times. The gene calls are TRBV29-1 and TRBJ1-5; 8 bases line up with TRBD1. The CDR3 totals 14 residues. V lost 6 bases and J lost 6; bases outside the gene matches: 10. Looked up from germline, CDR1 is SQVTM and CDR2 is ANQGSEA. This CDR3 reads CSVGETGEAQPQHF. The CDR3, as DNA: TGCAGCGTGGGGGAGACAGGGGAGGCTCAGCCCCAGCATTTT.

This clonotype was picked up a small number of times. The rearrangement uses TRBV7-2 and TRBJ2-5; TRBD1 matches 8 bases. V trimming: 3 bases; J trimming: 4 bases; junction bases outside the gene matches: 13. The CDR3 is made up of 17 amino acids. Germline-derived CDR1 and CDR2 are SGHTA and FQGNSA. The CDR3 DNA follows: TGTGCCAGCAGCTTCGATGGACAGGGTATGAGCTCAGAGACCCAGTACTTC. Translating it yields CASSFDGQGMSSETQYF.

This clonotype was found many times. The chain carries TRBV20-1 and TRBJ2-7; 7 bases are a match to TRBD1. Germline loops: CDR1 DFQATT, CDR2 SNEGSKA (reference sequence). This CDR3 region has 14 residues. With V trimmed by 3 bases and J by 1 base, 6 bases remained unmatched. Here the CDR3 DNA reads TGCAGTGCTAGCCGACAGGGCCTTTCCTACGAGCAGTACTTC. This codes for CSASRQGLSYEQYF.

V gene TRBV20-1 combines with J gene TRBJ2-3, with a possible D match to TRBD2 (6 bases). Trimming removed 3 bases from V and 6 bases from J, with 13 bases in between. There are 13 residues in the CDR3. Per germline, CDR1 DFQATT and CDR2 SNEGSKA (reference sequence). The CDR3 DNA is TGCAGTGCTAGTCCAAGACTAGGGGATACGCAGTATTTT. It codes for CSASPRLGDTQYF.

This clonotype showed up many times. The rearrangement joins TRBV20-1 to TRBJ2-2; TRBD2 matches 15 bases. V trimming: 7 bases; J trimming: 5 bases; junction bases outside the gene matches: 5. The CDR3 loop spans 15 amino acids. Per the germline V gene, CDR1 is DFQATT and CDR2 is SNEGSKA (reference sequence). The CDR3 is CSVPGLAGGTGELFF. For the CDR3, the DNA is TGCAGTGTCCCAGGACTAGCGGGGGGGACCGGGGAGCTGTTTTTT.